Reported below is one TCR beta chain. This clonotype was recorded many times. Its antigen is currently not known. No qualities accompany the bases; no much larger clone lies one base away. Total RNA and DNA were co-extracted without cell sorting from around 20-30 mg of bulk tissue using the AllPrep DNA/RNA mini kit. Between November 2015 and early 2016, about 5 patients in China with histopathologically diagnosed primary liver carcinoma had their tumors surgically resected. At the time of sampling, the patients had chronic HBV infection and had not received any treatment. Each tumor was sampled at five spatially separated regions: the tumor centre plus the superior, inferior, left-lateral and right-lateral poles. Histology showed that every tumor sample contained more than 80% viable tumor cells. Pieces of fresh tumor and adjacent tissue were cut in half, with one half kept in RNAlater at -80 degrees C and the other half sent for histology.

These data are taken from a study of tumor-infiltrating lymphocytes in primary liver carcinoma (dated by TCRdb to between 2016 and 2019). The study in broad terms: Of the five patients (three men and two women, aged 30 to 69 years), four had hepatocellular carcinoma and one had combined HCC and intrahepatic cholangiocarcinoma. The five patients had tumors staged T1-T3 N0M0, with maximum diameters ranging from about 4 to 11 cm. Each sample produced about 3.65 to 7.13 million productive TCRbeta reads, and read depth showed no significant difference between tissue types. TCRbeta repertoire sequencing, expression microarrays and whole-exome sequencing were combined in the study across five regions of each liver tumor, with adjacent normal tissue and blood also included. TCRbeta repertoire sequencing covered roughly 35 specimens from 5 patients: 25 or so tumor regions, 5 adjacent noncancerous liver tissues and 5 peripheral blood samples. To link TCRbeta repertoire diversity with the local molecular phenotype, the approximately 25 tumor region samples were profiled using Agilent mRNA microarrays. Reproducibility between technical replicate repertoires was high, with correlation coefficients above 0.95 and mean shared-clone rates roughly 0.91. Paper-wide results and their limitations: Just about 8-24% of top clones turned up in all five regions of a tumor, which suggests spatial heterogeneity among tumor-infiltrating T cells. The top 250 clones accounted for a significantly greater share of the repertoire in tumors than in blood (p = 0.039). Since the samples were bulk and unsorted, there was no way to compare CD4+ and CD8+ T cell repertoires. Repertoire overlap was found to be higher between tumor regions (mean around 35%) than between tumor-adjacent (approximately 17%) or tumor-blood (14%) pairs, consistent with antigen-driven expansion. Only the TCR beta chain was sequenced, so true repertoire diversity is likely underestimated because unpaired alpha chains were not captured. The study included only five patients, and the authors note findings should be validated in a larger study.

TCRbeta-specific cDNA was reverse-transcribed from 500 ng total RNA using a constant-region primer and ProtoScript II reverse transcriptase. TCRbeta libraries were built with three nested multiplex PCR rounds, a slightly modified ARM-PCR procedure. Each of the first two PCR rounds ran for approximately 10 cycles and used multiplex TRBV1-TRBV30 forward primers together with a Cbeta reverse primer. Sample barcodes and Illumina adapters were attached in a final 25-cycle PCR using Deep VentR polymerase. Before sequencing, amplicons between 200 and 500 bp were purified from gel using a QIAquick gel extraction kit. An Illumina HiSeq 2500 was used to sequence the TCRbeta amplicons, generating 250-bp paired-end reads. Per the source publication's procedure: Trimmomatic v0.33 was used to quality-trim the reads, and FLASH v1.2.11 was used to merge paired reads so that full CDR3 sequences could be recovered. V, D and J germline segments were assigned to the rearranged TCRbeta sequences by MiGEC v1.2.1b. VDJtools v1.0.0 computed clonotype statistics and Shannon-Wiener diversity indices. Except for diversity analysis, only each sample's 250 most abundant clonotypes were used in subsequent analyses to reduce sampling bias. Through fastp at Q25 and MiXCR, TCRdb rebuilt clones from the public reads, retaining in-frame beta chains. Every entry covers one CDR3 protein and lists the most common genes and DNA from its rows. TCRdb's processing, not the authors' own work, is the source of the V and J calls. A total of around 190,000 distinct CDR3 sequences appear in this sample, around four fifths of them only once. Of the sample, roughly 20% falls within the top ten clones.

Reading from cysteine to phenylalanine, the CDR3 counts 16 amino acids. Only the CDR3 DNA stays, 48 bases, in frame from base 1. CDR1 is given as SGHNT and CDR2 as YYREEE, both from the germline V gene (reference sequence). V is shortened by 1 base, J by 4 bases, and the region joining them spans 15 bases. This sequence uses TRBV5-4 and TRBJ2-1; possibly the D gene is TRBD2, per 6 matching bases. The sample consisted of tumor tissue from primary liver carcinoma. This TCR was recovered from a man aged 35-49 years with primary liver carcinoma and hepatitis B virus infection. At the DNA level, the sequence is TGTGCCAGCAGCTTGATTACGGGGGAGTCTTACAATGAGCAGTTCTTC. The translation is CASSLITGESYNEQFF.